Listed here are 14 T cell receptor beta chains from one sample, sequenced in a study of blood T cell repertoires in COVID-19. Clones were read by immunoSEQ multiplex PCR, and TCRdb kept only the in-frame ones, dropping some. The data hold fewer than 300,000 clones, with about 89% observed a single time. Sequencing was carried out using peripheral blood. All receptors come from a man in his thirties or forties with acute or convalescent COVID-19.

This chain joins TRBV18 and TRBJ2-3; TRBD2 might be the D (6 bases). The CDR3 is 15 amino acids. V shed 1 base and J shed 4 bases, with 12 bases lying between them. In germline, CDR1 is KGHSH, CDR2 LQKENI. This CDR3 reads CASSPLSGSPDTQYF. CDR3 nucleotide sequence: TGTGCCAGCTCACCACTTTCCGGGAGTCCAGATACGCAGTATTTT. The full variable domain, with the rest looked up from reference TRBV18 and TRBJ2-3, is NAGVMQNPRHLVRRRGQEARLRCSPMKGHSHVYWYRQLPEEGLKFMVYLQKENIIDESGMPKERFSAEFPKEGPSILRIQQVVRGDSAAYFCASSPLSGSPDTQYFGPGTRLTVL.

The chain joins TRBV9 to TRBJ2-1; 11 bases match TRBD2. J gave up 1 base and V 2 bases, and 5 bases lay outside the gene matches. Germline CDR1 SGDLS, CDR2 YYNGEE. This CDR3 is built from 17 residues. The CDR3 DNA reads TGTGCCAGCAGCGTTAATAGCGGGGGGGCTTCCTACAATGAGCAGTTCTTC. Translation gives CASSVNSGGASYNEQFF. The full variable domain, with the rest looked up from reference TRBV9 and TRBJ2-1, is DSGVTQTPKHLITATGQRVTLRCSPRSGDLSVYWYQQSLDQGLQFLIQYYNGEERAKGNILERFSAQQFPDLHSELNLSSLELGDSALYFCASSVNSGGASYNEQFFGPGTRLTVL.

The gene calls are TRBV10-2 and TRBJ1-6; a possible D gene is TRBD1 (6 bases). The V end lost 6 bases, the J end lost 7 bases, and 13 bases lay between the germline ends. The CDR3 is 14 residues long. Germline V gene data show CDR1 as WSHSY and CDR2 as SAAADI. The CDR3 nucleotides read TGCGCCAGCAGCCTCTTGGGACAAAATTCACCCCTCCACTTT. Translated: CASSLLGQNSPLHF.

Here the CDR3 reads CASSGTGHTYGYTF. CDR3 DNA sequence: TGTGCCAGCAGTGGTACGGGACATACCTATGGCTACACCTTC. The chain recombines TRBV25-1 with TRBJ1-2; possibly TRBD1 for D (6 bases). Trimming removed 4 bases at V and 4 bases at J, with 13 bases between. Per germline, CDR1 MGHDK and CDR2 SYGVNS. The CDR3 sequence is 14 residues long.

The rearrangement uses TRBV27 and TRBJ2-7, with a tentative D call TRBD1 (6 bases). CDR1 and CDR2 (germline): MNHEY, SMNVEV (reference sequence). Trimming shortened V by 7 bases and J by 4 bases, and 14 bases separated the two germline ends. CDR3 length: 13 amino acids. The CDR3 loop is CASTKGVGYEQYF. CDR3 DNA sequence: TGTGCCAGCACCAAGGGGGTTGGGTACGAGCAGTACTTC.

This clone has only a few counts. The CDR3 nucleotides are TGTGCCAGCAGTTATTGGGGGCAGGGGGACACTGAAGCTTTCTTT. It translates to CASSYWGQGDTEAFF. The genes are TRBV6-5 and TRBJ1-1; 7 bases map to TRBD1. Germline CDR1 and CDR2: MNHEY and SVGAGI. CDR3 length equals 15 residues. Trimming cost V 3 bases and J 3 bases; bases outside gene matches: 7.

The rearrangement joins TRBV28 to TRBJ2-7; 7 bases fit TRBD1. Germline loops: CDR1 MDHEN, CDR2 SYDVKM. The V segment lost 5 bases and the J segment 3 bases; nucleotides outside the gene matches: 10. This CDR3 is built from 15 residues. CDR3 amino acids: CASSVQGRANYEQYF. As DNA, the CDR3 is TGTGCCAGCAGTGTACAGGGGCGGGCCAACTACGAGCAGTACTTC.

The chain employs TRBV10-1 and TRBJ1-3; 8 nucleotides align to TRBD1. Trimming removed 5 bases from V and 3 bases from J; junction bases left unmatched: 3. In germline, CDR1 is WNHNN, CDR2 SYGVQD (reference sequence). The CDR3 contains 14 residues. CDR3 protein: CASSSGQVGNTIYF. In DNA, the CDR3 is TGCGCCAGCAGTTCGGGACAGGTTGGAAACACCATATATTTT.

The chain carries TRBV11-2 and TRBJ1-1; 11 nucleotides align to TRBD1. The trim removed 4 bases at V and 5 bases at J, leaving 6 bases unmatched. The V gene's germline CDR1 is SGHAT and CDR2 FQNNGV. The length of the CDR3 is 15 residues. DNA for the CDR3: TGTGCCAGCAGCTCGTCCGGGACAGGGGGGACTGAAGCTTTCTTT. Translating it yields CASSSSGTGGTEAFF.

The V call is TRBV7-8, the J call TRBJ2-7, with 12 bases lining up with TRBD2. V lost 5 bases to trimming and J lost 2 bases; unmatched junction nucleotides: 4. CDR1 SGHVS and CDR2 FQNEAQ come from the germline V gene. This CDR3 is built from 15 residues. The CDR3: CASSALAGGTYEQYF. CDR3 nucleotides: TGTGCCAGCAGCGCCCTAGCGGGAGGGACCTACGAGCAGTACTTC.

The rearrangement uses TRBV11-2 and TRBJ2-7; weak D call: TRBD2 (6 bases). Germline V gene lookup returns CDR1 SGHAT and CDR2 FQNNGV. V was cut by 5 bases and J by 9 bases, with 17 bases left in between. This CDR3 contains 13 residues. The CDR3, as DNA: TGTGCCAGCAGCCCCAGTTTGGGGGGAGTGCAGTACTTC. Its translation: CASSPSLGGVQYF.

The gene calls are TRBV28 and TRBJ2-1, with 11 bases lining up with TRBD2. This CDR3 has 15 residues. Germline V gene lookup returns CDR1 MDHEN and CDR2 SYDVKM. J lost 5 bases, V lost 8 bases, and 8 bases had no gene match. The CDR3 DNA reads TGTGCCAGCTCCAAACTAGCGGGAGTCAACAATGAGCAGTTCTTC. It encodes CASSKLAGVNNEQFF.

This clone was seen only once. The rearrangement uses TRBV10-2 and TRBJ1-2, with D perhaps TRBD1 (5 bases). Germline CDR1 reads WSHSY; CDR2 reads SAAADI. Trimming shortened V by 5 bases and J by 1 base, and 8 bases separated the two germline ends. The CDR3 runs 13 residues. In nucleotides, the CDR3 is TGCGCCAGCAGTCAGGGTTTTAACTATGGCTACACCTTC. This codes for CASSQGFNYGYTF.

The rearrangement joins TRBV19 to TRBJ1-1; D is possibly TRBD1 (5 bases). Germline CDR1 LNHDA, CDR2 SQIVND (reference sequence). V was clipped by 8 bases and J by 4 bases, with 23 bases between them. This CDR3 has 16 amino acids. The CDR3 bases are TGTGCCAGTTTTTTATGGGGCGGCGTTAGGGGCACTGAAGCTTTCTTT. Protein product: CASFLWGGVRGTEAFF. Filled out from reference TRBV19 and TRBJ1-1, the complete variable domain reads DGGITQSPKYLFRKEGQNVTLSCEQNLNHDAMYWYRQDPGQGLRLIYYSQIVNDFQKGDIAEGYSVSREKKESFPLTVTSAQKNPTAFYLCASFLWGGVRGTEAFFGQGTRLTVV.